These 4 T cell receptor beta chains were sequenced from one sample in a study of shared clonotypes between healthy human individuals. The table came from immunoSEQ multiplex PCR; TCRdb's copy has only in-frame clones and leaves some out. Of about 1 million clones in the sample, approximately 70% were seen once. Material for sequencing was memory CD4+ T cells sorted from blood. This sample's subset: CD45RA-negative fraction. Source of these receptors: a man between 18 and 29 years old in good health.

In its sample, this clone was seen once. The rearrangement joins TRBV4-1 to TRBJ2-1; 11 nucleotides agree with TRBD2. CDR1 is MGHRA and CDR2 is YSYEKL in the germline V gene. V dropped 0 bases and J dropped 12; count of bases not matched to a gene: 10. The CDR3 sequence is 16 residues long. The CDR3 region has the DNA TGCGCCAGCAGCCAAGATCGAATCACTAGCGGGAGTGGGCAGTTCTTC. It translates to CASSQDRITSGSGQFF.

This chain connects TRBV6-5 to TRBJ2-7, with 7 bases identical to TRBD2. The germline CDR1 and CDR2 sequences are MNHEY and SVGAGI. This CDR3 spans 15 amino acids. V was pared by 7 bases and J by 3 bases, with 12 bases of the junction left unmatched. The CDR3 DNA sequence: TGTGCCAGCATTGCCCCCCGCGGGGGTGGCTACGAGCAGTACTTC. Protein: CASIAPRGGGYEQYF.

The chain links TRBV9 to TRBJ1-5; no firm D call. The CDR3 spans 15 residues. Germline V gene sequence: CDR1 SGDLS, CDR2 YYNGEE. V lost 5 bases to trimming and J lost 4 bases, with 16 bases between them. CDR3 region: CASSPLGQPNQPQHF. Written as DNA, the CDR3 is TGTGCCAGCAGTCCCCTAGGCCAGCCAAATCAGCCCCAGCATTTT.

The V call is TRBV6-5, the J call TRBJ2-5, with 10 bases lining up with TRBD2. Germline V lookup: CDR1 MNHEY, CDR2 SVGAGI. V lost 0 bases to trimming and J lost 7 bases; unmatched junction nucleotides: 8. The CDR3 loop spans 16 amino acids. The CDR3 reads CASSYSTSGVTGTQYF. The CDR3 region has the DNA TGTGCCAGCAGTTACTCAACTAGCGGGGTAACCGGGACCCAGTACTTC.